This record concerns one TCR beta chain sequence. The sample comes from a study of blood T cell repertoires in COVID-19. Trimming stripped 6 bases from V and 2 bases from J, with 14 bases between. There are 15 residues in the CDR3. Germline V gene lookup returns CDR1 MNHEY and CDR2 SMNVEV (reference sequence). In the original analysis: Estimated nucleated cell counts came from reference gene primer amplification. Profiling relied on immunoSEQ multiplex PCR, and the TCRdb table lists in-frame clones only, not all of them. That table supplies the V and J calls and clone size; D and trimming were determined from the DNA. This table has around 300,000 clones, 75% to 90% appearing once.

V usage is TRBV27 and J usage is TRBJ2-1; maybe TRBD2 (6 bases). The sequencing input was PBMCs or T cells enriched from blood (not recorded which). This clonotype was sampled from a woman aged 50 to 60 who had recovered from COVID-19. For the CDR3, the DNA is TGTGCCAGCAGCCACCAGCGGGTAACCTACAATGAGCAGTTCTTC. The encoded protein is CASSHQRVTYNEQFF.